Listed here are 7 T cell receptor beta chains from one sample, sequenced in a study of T-cell memory formation after mild COVID-19 (dated by TCRdb to the early 2020s). The library was generated by 5' RACE. This sample was sequenced with an Illumina NovaSeq 6000. Using fastp trimming at Q25 and MiXCR clonotype assembly, TCRdb reanalyzed the public sequencing data and kept in-frame beta chains. Merged by CDR3 protein, the rows form single entries marked with the most common genes and DNA. The sample records under 400,000 distinct CDR3 sequences, 25% to 30% of which are singletons. Approximately 15% of the sample belongs to the ten largest clones. Sample: PBMCs or a T cell subset sorted from them (not recorded which). The receptors were sampled from an adult woman who had mild COVID-19 (a few samples of this study predate the infection). The sample titles of this study are shuffled in the database, so cell type and time point are left out; the donor was told from shared clones.

This clonotype was counted between two and nine times. V is TRBV6-2 or TRBV6-3 and J is TRBJ1-5; D is possibly TRBD1 (5 bases). The length of the CDR3 is 14 residues. Trimming stripped 8 bases from V and 4 bases from J, with 15 bases between. The germline V gene has CDR1 MNHEY and CDR2 SVGEGT. The CDR3 here is CASEETGVNQPQHF. DNA for the CDR3: TGTGCCAGCGAAGAAACAGGCGTTAATCAGCCCCAGCATTTT.

The chain links TRBV12-3 or TRBV12-4 to TRBJ2-5; TRBD2 might be the D (5 bases). V gave up 1 base and J gave up 1 base, with 19 bases separating them. The CDR3 extends over 18 amino acids. The DNA of the CDR3 is TGTGCCAGCAGTTTAGTTGGGAGAGGACTGACCCTCCAAGAGACCCAGTACTTC. Translating it yields CASSLVGRGLTLQETQYF.

A few counts support this clonotype. The chain links TRBV12-3 or TRBV12-4 to TRBJ1-2; D gene unclear. The CDR3 is 11 amino acids. Trimming left V 10 bases short and J 2 bases short, with 8 bases between. The CDR3 sequence is CATGRNYGYTF. The CDR3, as DNA: TGTGCCACCGGACGCAACTATGGCTACACCTTC.

This clonotype occurred a few times. The chain joins TRBV5-1 to TRBJ2-5; D call uncertain. V was cut by 0 bases and J by 7 bases, with 10 bases left in between. Germline V CDR1 and CDR2: SGHRS, YFSETQ. This CDR3 region has 13 residues. The CDR3 loop is CASSLEVLGTQYF. The CDR3 DNA reads as TGCGCCAGCAGCTTGGAGGTTCTGGGGACCCAGTACTTC.

The chain uses TRBV4-1 and TRBJ2-2; the match to TRBD2 covers 10 bases. Germline lookup yields CDR1 MGHRA and CDR2 YSYEKL. J lost 3 bases, V lost 2 bases, and 9 bases had no gene match. The CDR3 has 18 amino acids. This chain's CDR3 is CASSQPLGLAGDTGELFF. In nucleotides, the CDR3 is TGCGCCAGCAGCCAACCCCTTGGGCTAGCGGGGGACACCGGGGAGCTGTTTTTT.

The chain has TRBV4-2 and TRBJ1-4; D is possibly TRBD1 (5 bases). The germline gives CDR1 LGHNA, CDR2 YNFKEQ. The CDR3 is made up of 15 amino acids. The V and J ends lost 0 bases and 8 bases respectively, with 13 bases between them. The CDR3 DNA follows: TGTGCCAGCAGCCAAGAAGGAGGGGAGGACGAAAAACTGTTTTTT. Protein: CASSQEGGEDEKLFF.

This clonotype appeared a few times. The chain combines TRBV12-3 or TRBV12-4 with TRBJ1-5; D not certain. Trimming shortened V by 3 bases and J by 0 bases, and 18 bases separated the two germline ends. The CDR3 totals 18 residues. CDR3 protein: CASSLEPAKFYSNQPQHF. DNA of the CDR3: TGTGCCAGCAGTTTGGAGCCCGCTAAGTTTTATAGCAATCAGCCCCAGCATTTT.